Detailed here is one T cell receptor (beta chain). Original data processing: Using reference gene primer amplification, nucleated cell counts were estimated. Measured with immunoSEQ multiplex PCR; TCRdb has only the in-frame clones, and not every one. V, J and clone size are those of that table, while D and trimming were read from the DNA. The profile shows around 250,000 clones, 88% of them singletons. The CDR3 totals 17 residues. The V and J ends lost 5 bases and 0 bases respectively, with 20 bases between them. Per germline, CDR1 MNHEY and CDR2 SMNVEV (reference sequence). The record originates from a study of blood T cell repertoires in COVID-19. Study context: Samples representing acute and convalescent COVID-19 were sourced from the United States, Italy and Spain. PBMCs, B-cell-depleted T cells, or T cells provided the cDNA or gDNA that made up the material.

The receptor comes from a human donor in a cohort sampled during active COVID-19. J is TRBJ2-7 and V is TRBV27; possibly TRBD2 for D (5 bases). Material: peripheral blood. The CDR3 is CASSLTIGGGGSYEQYF. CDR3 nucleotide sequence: TGTGCCAGCAGTCTCACGATCGGCGGAGGCGGCTCCTACGAGCAGTACTTC.